What follows are 27 T cell receptor beta chains derived from one specimen sequenced in a study of breast tumors, draining lymph nodes, adjacent tissues. In TCRdb, the multiplex PCR reads were re-called with MiXCR into one record per CDR3 protein. The repertoire holds some 230,000 distinct CDR3 sequences, with 34% as singletons. Breast cancer patients provided tissue from their axillary draining lymph nodes. The specimen was axillary lymph node tissue. These receptor sequences come from a female donor with breast cancer. Some clones in this sample may be carry-over from other donors' samples.

This clonotype was counted many times. V gene TRBV20-1 combines with J gene TRBJ2-5, with 9 bases matching TRBD2. Germline loops: CDR1 DFQATT, CDR2 SNEGSKA (reference sequence). The J segment lost 5 bases and the V segment lost 0 bases, leaving 13 bases of the junction unmatched. The CDR3 consists of 17 residues. CDR3 sequence: CSARDREGGRAGETQYF. As DNA, the CDR3 is TGCAGTGCTAGAGATCGGGAAGGCGGGAGGGCCGGGGAGACCCAGTACTTC.

A remark on this clonotype: One base away lies a much larger clone, so this may be a sequencing read error. The V and J genes are TRBV7-2 and TRBJ2-2; D not certain. CDR3 length equals 12 residues. The germline V gene has CDR1 SGHTA and CDR2 FQGNSA. V lost 6 bases to trimming and J lost 3 bases, with 5 bases between them. In DNA, the CDR3 is TGTACCAGCAGATTCCACACCGGGGAGCTGTTTTTT. Residues: CTSRFHTGELFF.

Concerning this clonotype itself: A much larger clone is a single base away; this may be a read error. Lacking the conserved final phenylalanine or tryptophan, this CDR3 likely reflects a read error. The chain recombines TRBV7-2 with TRBJ2-5; D perhaps matches TRBD1 (7 bases). Germline V gives CDR1 SGHTA, CDR2 FQGNSA. The CDR3 totals 15 residues. The V gene lost 5 bases and the J gene lost 8 bases, with 21 bases spanning the gap. CDR3 in DNA: TGTGCCAGCAGCCCCAGGGCCCAGGGGGGTACTACCCAGTACCTC. Protein product: CASSPRAQGGTTQYL.

This clonotype was recorded many times. V is TRBV19 and J is TRBJ2-5, with D perhaps matching TRBD1 (6 bases). Germline V CDR1 and CDR2: LNHDA, SQIVND (reference sequence). V dropped 3 bases and J dropped 1 base, with 12 bases sitting between them. This CDR3 spans 15 amino acids. This CDR3 reads CASSMVGGIQETQYF. The CDR3 DNA reads as TGTGCCAGTAGTATGGTAGGGGGTATCCAAGAGACCCAGTACTTC.

There are many counts of this clonotype. CDR3: CASSLTMDTGELFF. CDR3 bases: TGTGCCAGCAGCTTAACAATGGACACCGGGGAGCTGTTTTTT. The chain couples TRBV7-9 to TRBJ2-2; D uncertain. V was trimmed by 2 bases and J by 3 bases, leaving 7 bases between them. The V gene's germline CDR1 is SEHNR and CDR2 FQNEAQ (reference sequence). This CDR3 region has 14 residues.

This clonotype has at least ten counts. The chain has TRBV20-1 and TRBJ1-3; D uncertain. The CDR3 length is 12 residues. V was trimmed by 5 bases and J by 1 base, leaving 6 bases between them. The germline V gene encodes CDR1 DFQATT and CDR2 SNEGSKA (reference sequence). The CDR3 reads CSALVSGNTIYF. CDR3 DNA: TGCAGTGCTCTCGTATCTGGAAACACCATATATTTT.

This rearrangement joins TRBV20-1 to TRBJ1-4, with D possibly matching TRBD1 (5 bases). The ends were cut back, 3 bases at V and 6 bases at J, with 26 bases in the middle. The CDR3 loop spans 18 amino acids. In germline, CDR1 is DFQATT, CDR2 SNEGSKA (reference sequence). The CDR3 nucleotides are TGCAGTGCTAGGATGTCTCCGGGACTAGCGTTGGGCGATGAAAAACTGTTTTTT. Amino acid sequence: CSARMSPGLALGDEKLFF.

The chain is built from TRBV20-1 and TRBJ2-3, with TRBD2 matching over 8 bases. CDR1 and CDR2 (germline): DFQATT, SNEGSKA (reference sequence). The CDR3 consists of 13 residues. CDR3 nucleotides: TGCAACGCGGGAGGCGCTAGCACAGATACGCAGTATTTT. This codes for CNAGGASTDTQYF.

This clonotype has a count of ten or more. This rearrangement joins TRBV2 to TRBJ2-7, with D possibly TRBD1 on 6 matching bases. CDR1 and CDR2 (germline): SNHLY, FYNNEI. CDR3 length: 15 residues. V shed 6 bases and J shed 6 bases, with 21 bases lying between them. The chain's CDR3 is CASRTGDRPLGEQYF. The CDR3 DNA follows: TGTGCCAGCAGGACGGGCGACAGGCCATTAGGCGAGCAGTACTTC. The full variable domain, rest sourced from reference TRBV2 and TRBJ2-7, is EPEVTQTPSHQVTQMGQEVILRCVPISNHLYFYWYRQILGQKVEFLVSFYNNEISEKSEIFDDQFSVERPDGSNFTLKIRSTKLEDSAMYFCASRTGDRPLGEQYFGPGTRLTVT.

Notes on this clonotype: Compared with germline, one end of the junction differs, possibly owing to a read error. The chain is built from TRBV9 and TRBJ2-3, with 11 bases that match TRBD2. This CDR3 comprises 15 residues. Germline V CDR1 and CDR2: SGDLS, YYNGEE. The DNA of the CDR3 is TGTGCCAGCAGCATCGGACTAGCGGGCCAAGATACGCCGTATTTT. It specifies CASSIGLAGQDTPYF.

This clonotype is a singleton in its sample. The rearrangement joins TRBV2 to TRBJ2-7, with 7 positions matching TRBD1. This CDR3 has 13 amino acids. V shed 4 bases and J 9 bases; nucleotides not matched to a gene: 9. Germline V gene data show CDR1 as SNHLY and CDR2 as FYNNEI. The CDR3 reads CASSVAGGGGQYF. In nucleotides, the CDR3 is TGTGCCAGCAGTGTTGCAGGGGGTGGAGGGCAGTACTTC. Filled out from reference TRBV2 and TRBJ2-7, the complete variable domain reads EPEVTQTPSHQVTQMGQEVILRCVPISNHLYFYWYRQILGQKVEFLVSFYNNEISEKSEIFDDQFSVERPDGSNFTLKIRSTKLEDSAMYFCASSVAGGGGQYFGPGTRLTVT.

The genes are TRBV25-1 and TRBJ2-7; 7 bases match TRBD2. V gave up 2 bases and J gave up 5 bases; unmatched junction bases: 9. The CDR3 runs to 15 residues. Germline CDR1 reads MGHDK; CDR2 reads SYGVNS. The CDR3 is CASSEASGMADEQYF. The CDR3 coding sequence is TGTGCCAGCAGTGAAGCCAGCGGGATGGCGGACGAGCAGTACTTC.

This clonotype has ten or more counts. This chain joins TRBV5-1 and TRBJ2-1, with D possibly matching TRBD1 (6 bases). Germline CDR1 SGHRS, CDR2 YFSETQ. With 4 bases removed from V and 4 bases from J, the gap between germline ends came to 9 bases. The CDR3 sequence is 13 residues long. CDR3 protein: CASSPGQYNEQFF. The CDR3 bases are TGCGCCAGCAGCCCAGGACAGTACAATGAGCAGTTCTTC.

This clonotype was observed at least ten times. This chain connects TRBV15 to TRBJ2-3; D call uncertain. The CDR3 consists of 14 residues. V was cut by 0 bases and J by 4 bases, with 8 bases left in between. Germline loops: CDR1 LNHNV, CDR2 YYDKDF (reference sequence). The CDR3 DNA reads TGTGCCACCAGCAGAGAAGACGCGGCAGATACGCAGTATTTT. It yields the protein CATSREDAADTQYF. The whole variable domain, remainder taken from reference TRBV15 and TRBJ2-3, is DAMVIQNPRYQVTQFGKPVTLSCSQTLNHNVMYWYQQKSSQAPKLLFHYYDKDFNNEADTPDNFQSRRPNTSFCFLDIRSPGLGDTAMYLCATSREDAADTQYFGPGTRLTVL.

This clonotype was picked up many times. One end of the junction does not line up with germline, which may come from a read error. The chain is built from TRBV7-7 and TRBJ2-5, with TRBD2 matching over 10 bases. The germline CDR1 and CDR2 sequences are SSHAT and FNYEAQ (reference sequence). The length of the CDR3 is 16 residues. The CDR3, as DNA: TGTGCTAGCAGCCTCGAGGGTAGCGGGGGGCCGGGGACCCAGTACTTC. It translates to CASSLEGSGGPGTQYF.

This clonotype was recorded at least ten times. The rearrangement links TRBV24-1 to TRBJ2-1, with D maybe TRBD1 (6 bases). CDR1 is KGHDR and CDR2 is SFDVKD in the germline V gene. Trimming cost V 4 bases and J 13 bases, with 16 bases left between them. There are 13 residues in the CDR3. The CDR3 protein is CATSDTSTGFQFF. As DNA, the CDR3 is TGTGCCACCAGTGACACATCCACAGGGTTCCAGTTCTTC.

This clonotype showed up many times. V usage is TRBV6-5 and J usage is TRBJ2-5; 7 bases map to TRBD1. The CDR3 extends over 14 amino acids. The germline V gene encodes CDR1 MNHEY and CDR2 SVGAGI. V was clipped by 5 bases and J by 4 bases; unmatched bases: 7. For the CDR3, the DNA is TGTGCCAGCAGTCCGGGACAGCGAAGAGAGACCCAGTACTTC. This codes for CASSPGQRRETQYF.

The CDR3 nucleotides read TGTGCCAGCAGCTCCAGGACAGGGGTCGGCACAGATACGCAGTATTTT. Its protein is CASSSRTGVGTDTQYF. The chain employs TRBV7-6 and TRBJ2-3, with TRBD1 matching 9 bases. V lost 4 bases to trimming and J lost 1 base; unmatched junction nucleotides: 6. CDR1 SGHVS and CDR2 FNYEAQ come from the germline V gene. CDR3 length equals 16 residues.

The genes are TRBV7-2 and TRBJ1-6; tentatively, D is TRBD1 (5 bases). CDR1 SGHTA and CDR2 FQGNSA come from the germline V gene. The CDR3 covers 16 residues. V dropped 2 bases and J dropped 2 bases, with 10 bases sitting between them. The CDR3 DNA reads TGTGCCAGCAGCTTATCTGGAGGGGCCTATAATTCACCCCTCCACTTT. Translated, it gives CASSLSGGAYNSPLHF.

The V and J genes are TRBV15 and TRBJ2-1, with D maybe TRBD2 (7 bases). The CDR3 extends over 16 amino acids. Germline CDR1 LNHNV, CDR2 YYDKDF (reference sequence). V lost 4 bases and J 2 bases, leaving 15 bases between the germline ends. The CDR3 DNA follows: TGTGCCACCAGCAAAGGGGGGGACCCGCCCTACAATGAGCAGTTCTTC. As protein: CATSKGGDPPYNEQFF.

This clonotype was found many times. This chain links TRBV5-1 with TRBJ2-2, with D perhaps matching TRBD2 (5 bases). Between the trimmed V and J ends, which lost 4 bases and 4 bases, there was a span of 11 bases. The CDR3 is 14 amino acids. Germline V gene data show CDR1 as SGHRS and CDR2 as YFSETQ. The CDR3 DNA reads as TGCGCCAGCAGCCTACGGACTGGCACCGGGGAGCTGTTTTTT. Protein: CASSLRTGTGELFF. Filled out from reference TRBV5-1 and TRBJ2-2, the complete variable domain reads KAGVTQTPRYLIKTRGQQVTLSCSPISGHRSVSWYQQTPGQGLQFLFEYFSETQRNKGNFPGRFSGRQFSNSRSEMNVSTLELGDSALYLCASSLRTGTGELFFGEGSRLTVL.

The chain uses TRBV24-1 and TRBJ2-1; 14 nucleotides agree with TRBD2. CDR3 length equals 15 residues. The germline V gene encodes CDR1 KGHDR and CDR2 SFDVKD. V shed 11 bases, J shed 8 bases, and the junction held 10 bases outside the gene matches. In DNA form, the CDR3 reads TGTGCCAGCCGTTCCGGGACTAGCGGGAGCTATGAGCAGTTCTTC. It specifies CASRSGTSGSYEQFF.

Ten or more counts support this clonotype. This chain links TRBV4-1 with TRBJ2-2; tentatively, D is TRBD2 (6 bases). Trimming cost V 7 bases and J 4 bases, with 13 bases left between them. The CDR3 sequence is 14 residues long. Germline V gene lookup returns CDR1 MGHRA and CDR2 YSYEKL. The CDR3 is CASTRAGSTGELFF. The DNA for the CDR3 is TGCGCCAGCACCAGGGCCGGGAGCACCGGGGAGCTGTTTTTT.

J is TRBJ2-1 and V is TRBV19; D is undetermined. There are 13 residues in the CDR3. V was clipped by 3 bases and J by 4 bases, with 7 bases between them. Germline V CDR1 and CDR2: LNHDA, SQIVND (reference sequence). CDR3 protein: CASSIKGYNEQFF. Here the CDR3 DNA reads TGTGCCAGTAGTATCAAAGGGTACAATGAGCAGTTCTTC.

The chain joins TRBV5-1 to TRBJ2-3; 13 bases fit TRBD2. The CDR3 sequence is 17 residues long. V was clipped by 3 bases and J by 5 bases; unmatched bases: 9. Looked up from germline, CDR1 is SGHRS and CDR2 is YFSETQ. CDR3 nucleotide sequence: TGCGCCAGCAGCTCGTACACTAGCGGGAGGGCCGTAGATACGCAGTATTTT. It codes for CASSSYTSGRAVDTQYF. Full variable domain (missing parts from reference TRBV5-1 and TRBJ2-3): KAGVTQTPRYLIKTRGQQVTLSCSPISGHRSVSWYQQTPGQGLQFLFEYFSETQRNKGNFPGRFSGRQFSNSRSEMNVSTLELGDSALYLCASSSYTSGRAVDTQYFGPGTRLTVL.

This clonotype was counted between two and nine times. Given a much more abundant clone one base away, this may be a read error. The chain employs TRBV9 and TRBJ1-2; tentatively, D is TRBD1 (5 bases). Per the germline V gene, CDR1 is SGDLS and CDR2 is YYNGEE. This CDR3 spans 17 amino acids. The CDR3 DNA reads TGTGCCAGCAGCGCCGTTATCGGAACAGGACCAAACTCTGGCTACACCTTC. Translating it yields CASSAVIGTGPNSGYTF.

This clonotype was counted many times. The chain employs TRBV19 and TRBJ2-1; tentative D call: TRBD1 (6 bases). This CDR3 is 13 amino acids long. Germline assignment: CDR1 LNHDA and CDR2 SQIVND (reference sequence). Trimming removed 5 bases from V and 9 bases from J, with 14 bases in between. The CDR3 DNA is TGTGCCAGTAGTCCAGGGGCCCTAAGTGAGCAGTTCTTC. It translates to CASSPGALSEQFF.